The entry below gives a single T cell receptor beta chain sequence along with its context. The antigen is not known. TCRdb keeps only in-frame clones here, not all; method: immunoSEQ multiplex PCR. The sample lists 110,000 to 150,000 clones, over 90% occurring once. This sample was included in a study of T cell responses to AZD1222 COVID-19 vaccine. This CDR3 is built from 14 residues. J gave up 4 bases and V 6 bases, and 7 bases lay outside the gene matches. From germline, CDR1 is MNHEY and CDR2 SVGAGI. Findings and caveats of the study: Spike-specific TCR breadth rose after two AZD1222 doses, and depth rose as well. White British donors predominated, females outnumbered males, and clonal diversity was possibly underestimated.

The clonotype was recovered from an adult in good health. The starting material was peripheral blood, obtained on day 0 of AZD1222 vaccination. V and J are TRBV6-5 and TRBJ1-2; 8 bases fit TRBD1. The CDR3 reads CASRRTGSIYGYTF. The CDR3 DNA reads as TGTGCCAGCAGGCGGACAGGGAGTATCTATGGCTACACCTTC.